A single sample is the source of the 27 T cell receptor beta chains below, sequenced in a study of human T cells and chemical hapten exposure. In TCRdb, the RACE reads were re-called with MiXCR into one record per CDR3 protein. The data hold some 52,000 distinct CDR3 sequences, with around 10% observed a single time. Indicated time point: patch test 1, 2 weeks after DPC sensitization. Treatment in this sample: therapeutic diphenylcyclopropenone sensitization with weekly scalp DPC. It was unfractionated whole blood from which total RNA was extracted. The source material was whole blood, sampled in connection with sensitization to the hapten diphenylcyclopropenone (DPC). These receptors were taken from a middle-aged woman with alopecia areata. Some clones in this sample may be carry-over from other donors' samples.

The chain combines TRBV12-3 or TRBV12-4 with TRBJ1-3; 11 nucleotides match TRBD1. This CDR3 comprises 16 residues. Germline trimming cut 5 bases from V and 1 base from J; bases unmatched to any gene: 4. The CDR3 is CASSTDRGLSGNTIYF. CDR3 coding DNA: TGTGCCAGCAGTACGGACAGGGGGCTTTCTGGAAACACCATATATTTT.

This clonotype was observed at least ten times. The CDR3 loop is CASSRSAGGGNEQFF. In DNA, the CDR3 is TGTGCCAGCAGCCGCTCAGCGGGAGGAGGAAATGAGCAGTTCTTC. The V gene is TRBV5-5, the J gene TRBJ2-1, with TRBD2 matching 9 bases. Germline V gene lookup returns CDR1 SGHKS and CDR2 YYEKEE (reference sequence). This CDR3 spans 15 amino acids. Trimming removed 4 bases from V and 7 bases from J; junction bases left unmatched: 9. Filled out from reference TRBV5-5 and TRBJ2-1, the complete variable domain reads DAGVTQSPTHLIKTRGQQVTLRCSPISGHKSVSWYQQVLGQGPQFIFQYYEKEERGRGNFPDRFSARQFPNYSSELNVNALLLGDSALYLCASSRSAGGGNEQFFGPGTRLTVL.

This clonotype was seen at least ten times. The CDR3 DNA is TGTGCCACCGAGGGACTTACCAACAATCAGCCCCAGCATTTT. It specifies CATEGLTNNQPQHF. The genes are TRBV28 and TRBJ1-5; D is possibly TRBD1 (5 bases). Between the trimmed V and J ends, which lost 10 bases and 3 bases, there was a span of 16 bases. This CDR3 is built from 14 residues. Germline CDR1 is MDHEN and CDR2 is SYDVKM.

This clonotype was recorded at least ten times. The chain couples TRBV28 to TRBJ1-5, with unresolved D. In germline, CDR1 is MDHEN, CDR2 SYDVKM. There are 11 residues in the CDR3. V was clipped by 5 bases and J by 3 bases, with 2 bases between them. CDR3 sequence (DNA): TGTGCCAGCAGTAACAATCAGCCCCAGCATTTT. This encodes CASSNNQPQHF.

This clonotype came up many times. V usage is TRBV28 and J usage is TRBJ1-2, with D unresolved. The CDR3 totals 14 residues. Germline V gene lookup returns CDR1 MDHEN and CDR2 SYDVKM. With 2 bases removed from V and 4 bases from J, the gap between germline ends came to 11 bases. In nucleotides, the CDR3 is TGTGCCAGCAGTTTAGGTCCGCAGATCTATGGCTACACCTTC. Amino acids: CASSLGPQIYGYTF.

This clonotype was detected ten times or more. The chain employs TRBV7-6 and TRBJ2-6; 9 bases are shared with TRBD1. Unmatched junction bases numbered 13, after V lost 5 bases and J lost 2 bases. The CDR3 is 19 amino acids. Per germline, CDR1 SGHVS and CDR2 FNYEAQ. CDR3 nucleotides: TGTGCCAGCAGCCGAACAGGGGGCTCTATGGTACCTGGGGCCAACGTCCTGACTTTC. Translating gives CASSRTGGSMVPGANVLTF.

There are a few counts of this clonotype. V gene TRBV4-1 combines with J gene TRBJ2-1; 10 bases agree with TRBD1. The germline V gene has CDR1 MGHRA and CDR2 YSYEKL. The V gene end was trimmed by 4 bases and the J gene end by 6 bases; junction bases not matched to a gene: 3. This CDR3 has 14 amino acids. As DNA, the CDR3 is TGCGCCAGCAGCCCGGGACAGGGGTTCAATGAGCAGTTCTTC. Translated, it gives CASSPGQGFNEQFF.

This clonotype was seen ten or more times. The genes are TRBV5-1 and TRBJ2-7; the match to TRBD1 covers 7 bases. J was trimmed by 2 bases and V by 2 bases; bases with no gene match: 7. CDR1 and CDR2 from the germline V gene are SGHRS and YFSETQ. This CDR3 spans 15 amino acids. CDR3 nucleotide sequence: TGCGCCAGCAGCTTACAGGGGTCGGTGCCCTACGAGCAGTACTTC. It codes for CASSLQGSVPYEQYF.

This clonotype was picked up many times. CDR3 coding DNA: TGTGCCAGCTCACAGGACAGGGTCAATCAGCCCCAGCATTTT. Its translation: CASSQDRVNQPQHF. The genes are TRBV18 and TRBJ1-5; 8 bases are shared with TRBD1. The germline CDR1 and CDR2 sequences are KGHSH and LQKENI. V gave up 4 bases and J gave up 3 bases; unmatched junction bases: 2. This CDR3 region has 14 residues. The full variable domain, its missing parts supplied by reference TRBV18 and TRBJ1-5, is NAGVMQNPRHLVRRRGQEARLRCSPMKGHSHVYWYRQLPEEGLKFMVYLQKENIIDESGMPKERFSAEFPKEGPSILRIQQVVRGDSAAYFCASSQDRVNQPQHFGDGTRLSIL.

This clonotype has at least ten counts. The chain combines TRBV5-4 with TRBJ2-2, with unresolved D. The CDR3 is 15 amino acids. V lost 0 bases, J lost 5 bases, and 11 bases lay in between. Germline values: CDR1 SGHNT, CDR2 YYREEE (reference sequence). CDR3 in DNA: TGTGCCAGCAGCTTGGGTACGCTGTTTACCGGGGAGCTGTTTTTT. It yields the protein CASSLGTLFTGELFF.

The rearrangement joins TRBV28 to TRBJ1-2; D unclear. Trimming left V 10 bases short and J 5 bases short, with 11 bases between. The germline V gene encodes CDR1 MDHEN and CDR2 SYDVKM. The CDR3 spans 11 residues. This CDR3 is CATDRGYGYTF. CDR3 nucleotides: TGTGCCACCGATAGAGGGTATGGCTACACCTTC.

This clonotype occurred a few times. The gene calls are TRBV24-1 and TRBJ2-5, with D tentatively TRBD1 (5 bases). Trimming stripped 3 bases from V and 1 base from J, with 5 bases between. This CDR3 region has 13 residues. The germline CDR1 and CDR2 sequences are KGHDR and SFDVKD. CDR3 residues: CATSDGAQETQYF. The DNA of the CDR3 is TGTGCCACCAGTGATGGGGCCCAAGAGACCCAGTACTTC.

In its sample, this clonotype was seen many times. The chain recombines TRBV20-1 with TRBJ2-4, with D perhaps TRBD1 (6 bases). The germline gives CDR1 DFQATT, CDR2 SNEGSKA (reference sequence). V was pared by 1 base and J by 7 bases, with 14 bases between. CDR3 size: 14 residues. The CDR3 region has the DNA TGCAGTGCTAGAGTCGGTGGACAGAAGAACATTCAGTACTTC. Its translation: CSARVGGQKNIQYF.

The chain has TRBV2 and TRBJ1-2; 8 nucleotides agree with TRBD1. V was clipped by 2 bases and J by 8 bases; unmatched bases: 7. Germline V gene data show CDR1 as SNHLY and CDR2 as FYNNEI. The CDR3 runs 14 residues. CDR3 nucleotide sequence: TGTGCCAGCAGTGAAATGGTCCGACAGGGGGGCTACACCTTC. Translated: CASSEMVRQGGYTF.

In its sample, this clonotype was seen a few times. This chain links TRBV6-5 with TRBJ1-6; D might be TRBD1 (6 bases). Germline CDR1 and CDR2: MNHEY and SVGAGI. V lost 0 bases, J lost 7 bases, and 10 bases lay in between. This CDR3 contains 15 residues. In DNA, the CDR3 is TGTGCCAGCAGTTACTCTGACAGGACCAATTCACCCCTCCACTTT. This codes for CASSYSDRTNSPLHF.

The sample holds many counts of this clonotype. The genes are TRBV9 and TRBJ1-4, with 9 bases lining up with TRBD1. The V gene's germline CDR1 is SGDLS and CDR2 YYNGEE. The CDR3 contains 15 residues. After removal of 0 bases from V and 7 bases from J, the junction contained 4 bases not matched to a gene. Written as DNA, the CDR3 is TGTGCCAGCAGCGTAGAAGGGACAGGGCGTGAAAAACTGTTTTTT. Translating it yields CASSVEGTGREKLFF.

Many counts were recorded for this clonotype. The rearrangement joins TRBV2 to TRBJ2-2, with D uncertain. CDR1 and CDR2 (germline): SNHLY, FYNNEI. Trimming cost V 6 bases and J 0 bases, with 5 bases left between them. The CDR3 runs 13 residues. The CDR3 nucleotides are TGTGCCAGCAGACTGACGAACACCGGGGAGCTGTTTTTT. As protein: CASRLTNTGELFF.

The table lists this clonotype with many counts. The V call is TRBV24-1, the J call TRBJ1-1; possible D gene TRBD1, 6 bases. The V gene's germline CDR1 is KGHDR and CDR2 SFDVKD. Trimming pared 2 bases from V and 7 bases from J, leaving 16 bases between. The CDR3 is made up of 15 amino acids. The CDR3 sequence: CATSDSSGGGREAFF. The CDR3 nucleotides read TGTGCCACCAGTGATTCGTCCGGGGGCGGCCGTGAAGCTTTCTTT.

The sample holds many counts of this clonotype. This chain uses TRBV9 with TRBJ1-2; D may be TRBD1 (6 bases). The CDR3 has 14 residues. The V and J ends lost 5 bases and 5 bases respectively, with 16 bases between them. Germline-derived CDR1 and CDR2 are SGDLS and YYNGEE. The CDR3: CASRGTGIGYGYTF. CDR3 sequence (DNA): TGTGCCAGCAGAGGAACAGGGATCGGGTATGGCTACACCTTC.

This CDR3 reads CSVFWGPDTQETQYF. The CDR3 DNA follows: TGCAGCGTTTTCTGGGGACCCGATACCCAAGAGACCCAGTACTTC. The V call is TRBV29-1, the J call TRBJ2-5; D is possibly TRBD1 or TRBD2 (5 bases each). The germline V gene encodes CDR1 SQVTM and CDR2 ANQGSEA. V was shortened by 5 bases and J by 1 base, with 17 bases between the two germline ends. The CDR3 covers 15 residues.

V gene TRBV5-1 combines with J gene TRBJ2-3; a possible D gene is TRBD1 (6 bases). In germline, CDR1 is SGHRS, CDR2 YFSETQ. The CDR3 loop spans 14 amino acids. V was clipped by 2 bases and J by 2 bases, with 9 bases between them. CDR3 in DNA: TGCGCCAGCAGCTTTGGGGGCCCCACAGATACGCAGTATTTT. Protein: CASSFGGPTDTQYF. The full variable domain, with the rest looked up from reference TRBV5-1 and TRBJ2-3, is KAGVTQTPRYLIKTRGQQVTLSCSPISGHRSVSWYQQTPGQGLQFLFEYFSETQRNKGNFPGRFSGRQFSNSRSEMNVSTLELGDSALYLCASSFGGPTDTQYFGPGTRLTVL.

V is TRBV5-1 and J is TRBJ1-1; D is uncertain. The germline gives CDR1 SGHRS, CDR2 YFSETQ. V dropped 3 bases and J dropped 1 base, with 7 bases sitting between them. The CDR3 sequence is 13 residues long. DNA for the CDR3: TGCGCCAGCAGCTATCAAGAGAACACTGAAGCTTTCTTT. Protein sequence: CASSYQENTEAFF.

The chain couples TRBV29-1 to TRBJ1-1; D may be TRBD1 (5 bases). The V gene's germline CDR1 is SQVTM and CDR2 ANQGSEA. The CDR3 consists of 12 residues. V was shortened by 7 bases and J by 6 bases, with 15 bases between the two germline ends. The DNA of the CDR3 is TGCAGCGCACGGGGGGGTTCCGCTGAAGCTTTCTTT. Protein: CSARGGSAEAFF.

The chain is built from TRBV20-1 and TRBJ2-1; a weak D match, TRBD2 (5 bases). CDR1 and CDR2 (germline): DFQATT, SNEGSKA (reference sequence). Trimming removed 0 bases from V and 9 bases from J, with 9 bases in between. This CDR3 is built from 12 residues. CDR3 amino acids: CSARDPGIEQFF. As DNA, the CDR3 is TGCAGTGCTAGAGACCCCGGGATTGAGCAGTTCTTC.

The rearrangement links TRBV29-1 to TRBJ2-7; 10 nucleotides agree with TRBD1. The germline V gene encodes CDR1 SQVTM and CDR2 ANQGSEA. J lost 0 bases, V lost 6 bases, and 2 bases had no gene match. CDR3 length: 13 residues. CDR3 residues: CSVRTGGSYEQYF. In DNA form, the CDR3 reads TGCAGCGTCCGGACAGGGGGCTCCTACGAGCAGTACTTC.

In its sample, this clonotype was seen many times. The CDR3 nucleotides are TGTGCCAGCAGCTTTTCCCGGGAAGGTGAGCAGTTCTTC. It yields the protein CASSFSREGEQFF. This sequence joins TRBV11-2 and TRBJ2-1; D is possibly TRBD2 (5 bases). This CDR3 region has 13 residues. Germline-derived CDR1 and CDR2 are SGHAT and FQNNGV. The V gene lost 3 bases and the J gene lost 9 bases, with 12 bases spanning the gap.

This clonotype occurred many times. J is TRBJ2-5 and V is TRBV29-1; TRBD1 agrees at 9 bases. CDR1 and CDR2 from the germline V gene are SQVTM and ANQGSEA. CDR3 length: 17 residues. The V segment lost 1 base and the J segment 4 bases; nucleotides outside the gene matches: 13. CDR3 DNA sequence: TGCAGCGTTGAAGTCCCCAGACAGGGGGGTTTTGGAGAGACCCAGTACTTC. This translates into CSVEVPRQGGFGETQYF. Filled out from reference TRBV29-1 and TRBJ2-5, the complete variable domain reads SAVISQKPSRDICQRGTSLTIQCQVDSQVTMMFWYRQQPGQSLTLIATANQGSEATYESGFVIDKFPISRPNLTFSTLTVSNMSPEDSSIYLCSVEVPRQGGFGETQYFGPGTRLLVL.